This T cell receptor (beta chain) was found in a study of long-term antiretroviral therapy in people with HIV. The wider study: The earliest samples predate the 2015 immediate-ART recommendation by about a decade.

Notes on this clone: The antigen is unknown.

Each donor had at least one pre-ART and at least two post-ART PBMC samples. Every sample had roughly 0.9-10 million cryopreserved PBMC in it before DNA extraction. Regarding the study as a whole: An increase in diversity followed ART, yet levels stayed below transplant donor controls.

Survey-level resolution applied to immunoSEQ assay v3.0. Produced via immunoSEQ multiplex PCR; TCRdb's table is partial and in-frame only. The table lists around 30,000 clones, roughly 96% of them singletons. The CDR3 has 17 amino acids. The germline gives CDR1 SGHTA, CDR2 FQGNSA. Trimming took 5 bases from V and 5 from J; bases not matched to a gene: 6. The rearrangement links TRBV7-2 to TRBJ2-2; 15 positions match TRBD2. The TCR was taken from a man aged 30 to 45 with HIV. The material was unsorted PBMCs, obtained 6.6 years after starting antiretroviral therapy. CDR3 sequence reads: CASSHPGTSGGTGELFF. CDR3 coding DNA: TGTGCCAGCAGCCACCCGGGGACTAGCGGGGGGACCGGGGAGCTGTTTTTT.